The 28 T cell receptor beta chains below were found in one sample sequenced in a study of molecular identifiers for immune sequencing clone quantification. From the PCR reads, TCRdb called clonotypes with MiXCR, one entry per CDR3 protein. This sample yields hundreds of thousands of distinct CDR3 sequences, of which 25% are seen a single time; 0.7% to 0.95% belongs to the top ten. What was sequenced was naive CD8+ T cells from blood, with Jurkat cell RNA spiked in. As to subset: FACS-sorted CD8+CD4-CCR7+CD45RA+ naive T cells. The receptors originated from a human donor in good health. Some libraries in this study had Jurkat cell RNA spiked in.

The chain carries TRBV11-2 and TRBJ2-2, with D maybe TRBD1 (5 bases). The germline CDR1 and CDR2 sequences are SGHAT and FQNNGV. V gave up 2 bases and J gave up 6 bases, with 10 bases separating them. The CDR3 loop spans 14 amino acids. CDR3 sequence (DNA): TGTGCCAGCAGCTTAAAGGGGCTGGCCGGGGAGCTGTTTTTT. It specifies CASSLKGLAGELFF.

This clonotype came up many times. The chain links TRBV12-3 or TRBV12-4 to TRBJ2-7, with a tentative D call TRBD2 (5 bases). V was trimmed by 8 bases and J by 2 bases, leaving 13 bases between them. The CDR3 spans 13 residues. CDR3 sequence (DNA): TGTGCCAGCCGCGGCCCGGAGGCCTACGAGCAGTACTTC. The encoded protein is CASRGPEAYEQYF.

About this clonotype itself: A far larger clone lies a single base away; this is likely a read error. The chain recombines TRBV7-9 with TRBJ2-7; possibly TRBD1 or TRBD2 for D (5 bases each). Germline CDR1 SEHNR, CDR2 FQNEAQ (reference sequence). The V gene lost 6 bases and the J gene lost 7 bases, with 7 bases spanning the gap. This CDR3 is 10 amino acids long. CDR3 residues: CASRGVEQYF. The CDR3, as DNA: TGTGCCAGCAGGGGGGTTGAGCAGTACTTC.

The chain has TRBV9 and TRBJ2-7, with a possible D match to TRBD2 (6 bases). Between the trimmed V and J ends, which lost 0 bases and 3 bases, there was a span of 10 bases. The germline V gene has CDR1 SGDLS and CDR2 YYNGEE. The CDR3 totals 14 residues. For the CDR3, the DNA is TGTGCCAGCAGCGTAGACGTTAGCGGCTACGAGCAGTACTTC. Translation gives CASSVDVSGYEQYF.

This clonotype occurred a few times. The gene calls are TRBV5-1 and TRBJ2-7; the D gene is possibly TRBD2 (6 bases). CDR3 size: 15 residues. Trimming pared 3 bases from V and 6 bases from J, leaving 19 bases between. Germline lookup yields CDR1 SGHRS and CDR2 YFSETQ. Here the CDR3 DNA reads TGCGCCAGCAGCTCCCCCAGTGGAGGGACCGGCGAGCAGTACTTC. Translating it yields CASSSPSGGTGEQYF.

This clonotype came up a few times. The rearrangement links TRBV4-1 to TRBJ2-5, with 7 bases matching TRBD2. The CDR3 runs 17 residues. The germline V gene encodes CDR1 MGHRA and CDR2 YSYEKL. Losses at the gene ends were 0 bases for V and 2 bases for J; bases not matched to a gene: 9. The CDR3: CASSQDSLGSGQETQYF. The CDR3 bases are TGCGCCAGCAGCCAAGATTCATTGGGTAGCGGGCAAGAGACCCAGTACTTC.

This clonotype came up many times. V is TRBV20-1 and J is TRBJ1-3; D ambiguous. This CDR3 comprises 15 residues. V dropped 2 bases and J dropped 2 bases, with 13 bases sitting between them. The germline V gene encodes CDR1 DFQATT and CDR2 SNEGSKA (reference sequence). CDR3 in DNA: TGCAGTGCTAGACTCCCCCAACTTACTGGAAACACCATATATTTT. Its translation: CSARLPQLTGNTIYF.

This clonotype was recorded many times. Written as DNA, the CDR3 is TGCAGCGTTGAAGATCTGGGGGCCGAGCAGTACTTC. Its protein is CSVEDLGAEQYF. The gene calls are TRBV29-1 and TRBJ2-7; TRBD1 might be the D (6 bases). The CDR3 is 12 residues long. The germline V gene has CDR1 SQVTM and CDR2 ANQGSEA. With 0 bases removed from V and 6 bases from J, the gap between germline ends came to 9 bases.

Many counts were recorded for this clonotype. The rearrangement uses TRBV12-3 or TRBV12-4 and TRBJ2-5; D is tentatively TRBD1 or TRBD2 (5 bases each). Trimming left V 7 bases short and J 7 bases short, with 13 bases between. CDR3 size: 12 residues. CDR3 nucleotide sequence: TGTGCCAGCACCGGGACGGCCGGGACCCAGTACTTC. It specifies CASTGTAGTQYF.

The chain recombines TRBV20-1 with TRBJ2-1, with TRBD2 identical over 10 bases. The germline V gene encodes CDR1 DFQATT and CDR2 SNEGSKA (reference sequence). The CDR3 is 14 residues long. V trimming: 6 bases; J trimming: 5 bases; junction bases outside the gene matches: 7. CDR3 region: CSARSSGRHNEQFF. The DNA for the CDR3 is TGCAGTGCCAGATCTAGCGGGAGACACAATGAGCAGTTCTTC.

In its sample, this clonotype was seen many times. This chain links TRBV15 with TRBJ2-2; D is perhaps TRBD1 (5 bases). Germline V gives CDR1 LNHNV, CDR2 YYDKDF (reference sequence). The CDR3 extends over 18 amino acids. Trimming took off 0 bases at V and 1 base at J, with 15 bases between the two ends. The CDR3 DNA follows: TGTGCCACCAGCAGAGATCTTGGACAACTCCTGAACACCGGGGAGCTGTTTTTT. This translates into CATSRDLGQLLNTGELFF. Full variable domain (missing parts from reference TRBV15 and TRBJ2-2): DAMVIQNPRYQVTQFGKPVTLSCSQTLNHNVMYWYQQKSSQAPKLLFHYYDKDFNNEADTPDNFQSRRPNTSFCFLDIRSPGLGDTAMYLCATSRDLGQLLNTGELFFGEGSRLTVL.

Comments on this clonotype: This may arise from a read error, as a much more abundant clone is one base away. The chain joins TRBV7-9 to TRBJ2-7, with D possibly TRBD1 on 6 matching bases. Between the trimmed V and J ends, which lost 5 bases and 2 bases, there was a span of 10 bases. Germline CDR1 and CDR2: SEHNR and FQNEAQ (reference sequence). The CDR3 consists of 13 residues. The CDR3 DNA follows: TGTGCCAGCAGCATGCGACAGGCCTACGAGCAGTACTTC. Translation: CASSMRQAYEQYF.

Many counts were recorded for this clonotype. J is TRBJ2-3 and V is TRBV12-3 or TRBV12-4, with TRBD1 as a possible D gene (6 bases). V was pared by 2 bases and J by 4 bases, with 10 bases between. The CDR3 length is 14 residues. CDR3 loop: CASSLSQGPDTQYF. The DNA for the CDR3 is TGTGCCAGCAGTTTATCTCAGGGGCCAGATACGCAGTATTTT.

This clonotype has a handful of counts. This chain uses TRBV3-1 with TRBJ2-3; 8 nucleotides align to TRBD2. With 1 base clipped from V and 5 bases from J, the junction kept 5 bases outside the gene matches. The CDR3 has 15 residues. Germline loops: CDR1 LGHDT, CDR2 YNNKEL (reference sequence). The CDR3 sequence is CASSQVAGGLDTQYF. The CDR3 DNA is TGTGCCAGCAGCCAAGTGGCGGGGGGACTAGATACGCAGTATTTT.

The chain links TRBV7-6 to TRBJ2-7; weak D call: TRBD1 (7 bases). CDR3 size: 18 residues. V lost 2 bases, J lost 0 bases, and 20 bases lay in between. Germline-derived CDR1 and CDR2 are SGHVS and FNYEAQ. In DNA, the CDR3 is TGTGCCAGCAGCTTAATGCGGGACAGCCAGGCTCTCTCCTACGAGCAGTACTTC. Translating it yields CASSLMRDSQALSYEQYF.

This clonotype was seen more than once but under ten times. The V gene is TRBV21-1, the J gene TRBJ2-7; TRBD2 is taken as the D call from the table, unchecked against the DNA. TRBV21-1 is reported as a pseudogene. The CDR3 extends over 16 amino acids. The chain's CDR3 is CASSPPELAVTYEQYF. In DNA, the CDR3 is TGTGCCAGCAGCCCCCCAGAACTAGCGGTAACCTACGAGCAGTACTTC.

About this clonotype itself: A much larger clone is a single base away; this may be a read error. The V and J genes are TRBV14 and TRBJ2-6; D unresolved. Germline values: CDR1 SGHDN, CDR2 FVKESK. The CDR3 loop spans 13 amino acids. Between the trimmed V and J ends, which lost 1 base and 5 bases, there was a span of 3 bases. The CDR3 nucleotides read TGTGCCAGCAGCCAAGGCAGGGCCAACGTCCTGACTTTC. This gives the protein CASSQGRANVLTF.

The J gene is TRBJ2-5, the V gene TRBV6-5, with TRBD1 as a possible D gene (6 bases). V was trimmed by 0 bases and J by 5 bases, leaving 13 bases between them. The CDR3 has 15 residues. CDR1 is MNHEY and CDR2 is SVGAGI in the germline V gene. In DNA, the CDR3 is TGTGCCAGCAGTTACTCGATCAACAGGGCGGAGACCCAGTACTTC. This sequence encodes CASSYSINRAETQYF.

This clonotype was counted many times. Likely a read error: the CDR3 ends without its conserved phenylalanine or tryptophan. The DNA is omitted, as the CDR3 cannot be located on it reliably, and the CDR3 follows TCRdb's listing. The chain employs TRBV10-3 and TRBJ2-7; TRBD1 is taken as the D call from the table, unchecked against the DNA. The CDR3 adds up to 9 amino acids, both ends counted. Germline V lookup: CDR1 ENHRY, CDR2 SYGVKD. CDR3 protein: CAISGDRGS.

The sample holds a few counts of this clonotype. The V and J genes are TRBV5-5 and TRBJ2-2; 10 bases line up with TRBD2. Germline assignment: CDR1 SGHKS and CDR2 YYEKEE (reference sequence). The V segment lost 2 bases and the J segment 6 bases; nucleotides outside the gene matches: 4. CDR3 length: 15 amino acids. Here the CDR3 reads CASSFSGRMAGELFF. The CDR3 nucleotides read TGTGCCAGCAGCTTTAGCGGGAGGATGGCCGGGGAGCTGTTTTTT.

This clonotype has only a few counts. The chain links TRBV6-1 to TRBJ2-7, with 9 bases identical to TRBD1. The V gene's germline CDR1 is MNHNS and CDR2 SASEGT. The CDR3 covers 14 residues. V lost 6 bases to trimming and J lost 4 bases; unmatched junction nucleotides: 7. The CDR3 bases are TGTGCCAGCAGAGTACCGGGACAGGGTTACGAGCAGTACTTC. Its protein product is CASRVPGQGYEQYF.

The chain links TRBV4-3 to TRBJ1-1; 9 bases map to TRBD1. This CDR3 is built from 17 residues. CDR1 and CDR2 (germline): LGHNA, YSLEER. Trimming at V came to 0 bases and at J to 7 bases, leaving 12 bases not matched to a gene. The CDR3 sequence is CASSQDRSGTGRLEAFF. The CDR3 DNA is TGCGCCAGCAGCCAAGATCGATCCGGGACAGGGCGCCTTGAAGCTTTCTTT.

This sequence joins TRBV24-1 and TRBJ2-1, with D hard to call. Germline CDR1 KGHDR, CDR2 SFDVKD. This CDR3 has 12 residues. Trimming shortened V by 3 bases and J by 8 bases, and 7 bases separated the two germline ends. The CDR3 loop is CATSDRVHEQFF. The CDR3 DNA reads as TGTGCCACCAGTGATCGGGTCCATGAGCAGTTCTTC.

About this clonotype itself: This could be a read error, since a much larger clone is one nucleotide away. The V gene is TRBV6-2 or TRBV6-3, the J gene TRBJ2-1; no clear D. V was trimmed by 6 bases and J by 5 bases, leaving 14 bases between them. Looked up from germline, CDR1 is MNHEY and CDR2 is SVGEGT. The CDR3 sequence is 14 residues long. For the CDR3, the DNA is TGTGCCAGCAGCCCGGACGAAAGCAACAATGAGCAGTTCTTC. Encoded protein: CASSPDESNNEQFF.

CDR3 DNA: TGCGCCAGCAGCCAAGGACAGGGTGGGCCCACAGATACGCAGTATTTT. Its protein is CASSQGQGGPTDTQYF. The chain has TRBV4-3 and TRBJ2-3; the match to TRBD1 covers 7 bases. The germline CDR1 and CDR2 sequences are LGHNA and YSLEER. The CDR3 has 16 residues. Trimming took 1 base from V and 2 from J; bases not matched to a gene: 6.

V usage is TRBV2 and J usage is TRBJ2-7, with D perhaps matching TRBD2 (5 bases). V dropped 6 bases and J dropped 2 bases, with 11 bases sitting between them. The CDR3 covers 13 residues. Germline values: CDR1 SNHLY, CDR2 FYNNEI. Written as DNA, the CDR3 is TGTGCCAGCAGGGACTGGGGTCCCTACGAGCAGTACTTC. Amino acid sequence: CASRDWGPYEQYF.

This rearrangement joins TRBV12-3 or TRBV12-4 to TRBJ1-1; D possibly corresponds to TRBD1 (6 bases). V lost 4 bases and J 3 bases, leaving 12 bases between the germline ends. The CDR3 is 14 amino acids. The CDR3 DNA follows: TGTGCCAGCAGTTGGACGGGGGCGTACACTGAAGCTTTCTTT. Its protein is CASSWTGAYTEAFF.

This clonotype has at least ten counts. The chain links TRBV12-3 or TRBV12-4 to TRBJ1-5; unclear D gene. There are 14 residues in the CDR3. Trimming took 3 bases from V and 0 from J, leaving 6 bases between them. As DNA, the CDR3 is TGTGCCAGCAGTTTCGGCTATAGCAATCAGCCCCAGCATTTT. It translates to CASSFGYSNQPQHF.